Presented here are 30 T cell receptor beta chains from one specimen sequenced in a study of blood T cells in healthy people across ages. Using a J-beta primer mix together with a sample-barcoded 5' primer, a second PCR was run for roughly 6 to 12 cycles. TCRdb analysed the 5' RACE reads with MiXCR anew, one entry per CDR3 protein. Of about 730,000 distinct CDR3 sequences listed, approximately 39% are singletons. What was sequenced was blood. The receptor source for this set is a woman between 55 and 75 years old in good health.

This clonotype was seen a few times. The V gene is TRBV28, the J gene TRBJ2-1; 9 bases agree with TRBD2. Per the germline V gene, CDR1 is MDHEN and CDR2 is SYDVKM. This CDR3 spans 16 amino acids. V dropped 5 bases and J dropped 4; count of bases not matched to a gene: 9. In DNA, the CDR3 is TGTGCCAGCAGTCCAAATAGCGGGAGTACTTACAATGAGCAGTTCTTC. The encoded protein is CASSPNSGSTYNEQFF.

CDR3 amino acids: CASGQELAKNIQYF. CDR3 DNA: TGTGCCAGCGGACAGGAATTAGCCAAAAACATTCAGTACTTC. The V call is TRBV12-3 or TRBV12-4, the J call TRBJ2-4; 7 bases align to TRBD1. There are 14 residues in the CDR3. The J segment lost 0 bases and the V segment lost 8 bases, leaving 4 bases of the junction unmatched.

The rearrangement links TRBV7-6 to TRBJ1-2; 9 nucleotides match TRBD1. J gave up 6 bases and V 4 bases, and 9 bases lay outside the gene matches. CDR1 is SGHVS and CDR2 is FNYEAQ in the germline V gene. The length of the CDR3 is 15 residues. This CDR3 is CASSYPTDRGNGYTF. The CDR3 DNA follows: TGTGCCAGCAGCTACCCCACGGACAGGGGAAATGGCTACACCTTC. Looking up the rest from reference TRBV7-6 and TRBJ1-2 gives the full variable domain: GAGVSQSPRYKVTKRGQDVALRCDPISGHVSLYWYRQALGQGPEFLTYFNYEAQQDKSGLPNDRFSAERPEGSISTLTIQRTEQRDSAMYRCASSYPTDRGNGYTFGSGTRLTVV.

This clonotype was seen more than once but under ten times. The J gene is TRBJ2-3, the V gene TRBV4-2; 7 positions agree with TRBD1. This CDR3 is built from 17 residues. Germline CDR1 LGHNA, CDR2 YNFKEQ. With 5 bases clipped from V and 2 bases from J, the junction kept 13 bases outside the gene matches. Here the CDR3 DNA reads TGTGCCAGCAGCTGGGGCTGGGGGACAGCGAACACAGATACGCAGTATTTT. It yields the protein CASSWGWGTANTDTQYF.

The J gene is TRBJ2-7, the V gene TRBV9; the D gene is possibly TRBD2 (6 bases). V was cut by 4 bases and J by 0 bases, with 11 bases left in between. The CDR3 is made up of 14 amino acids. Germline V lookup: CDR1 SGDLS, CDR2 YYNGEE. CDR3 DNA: TGTGCCAGCAGCCCCCAGACTAGCTCCTACGAGCAGTACTTC. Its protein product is CASSPQTSSYEQYF. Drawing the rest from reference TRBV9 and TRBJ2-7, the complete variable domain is DSGVTQTPKHLITATGQRVTLRCSPRSGDLSVYWYQQSLDQGLQFLIQYYNGEERAKGNILERFSAQQFPDLHSELNLSSLELGDSALYFCASSPQTSSYEQYFGPGTRLTVT.

The CDR3 here is CASSLRGARTSTDTQYF. The CDR3 DNA sequence: TGTGCCAGCAGCCTAAGAGGGGCGAGGACAAGCACAGATACGCAGTATTTT. The chain carries TRBV7-2 and TRBJ2-3, with D perhaps TRBD1 or TRBD2 (5 bases each). Germline-derived CDR1 and CDR2 are SGHTA and FQGNSA. This CDR3 is 17 amino acids long. V shed 5 bases and J shed 0 bases, with 18 bases lying between them.

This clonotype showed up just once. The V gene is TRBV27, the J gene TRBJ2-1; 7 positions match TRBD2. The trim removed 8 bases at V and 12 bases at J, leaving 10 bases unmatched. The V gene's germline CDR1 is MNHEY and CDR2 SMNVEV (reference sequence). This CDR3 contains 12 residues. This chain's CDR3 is CASGTGGTRQFF. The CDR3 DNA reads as TGTGCCAGCGGAACCGGGGGGACGAGGCAGTTCTTC.

CDR3 amino acids: CASSLTSGINNYNEQYF. CDR3 in DNA: TGTGCCAGCAGCTTAACTTCAGGGATAAATAACTACAATGAGCAGTACTTC. The chain links TRBV7-3 to TRBJ2-7; TRBD1 is a possible D gene (5 bases). The germline gives CDR1 SGHTA, CDR2 FQGTGA. The CDR3 sequence is 17 residues long. With 0 bases removed from V and 7 bases from J, the gap between germline ends came to 22 bases.

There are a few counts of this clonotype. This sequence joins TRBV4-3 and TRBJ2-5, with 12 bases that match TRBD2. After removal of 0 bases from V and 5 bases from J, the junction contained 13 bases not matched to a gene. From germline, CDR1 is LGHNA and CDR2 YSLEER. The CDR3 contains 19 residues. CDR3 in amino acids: CASSQDQSGLAGGLETQYF. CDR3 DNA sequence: TGCGCCAGCAGCCAAGATCAGAGTGGCCTAGCGGGAGGGTTGGAGACCCAGTACTTC.

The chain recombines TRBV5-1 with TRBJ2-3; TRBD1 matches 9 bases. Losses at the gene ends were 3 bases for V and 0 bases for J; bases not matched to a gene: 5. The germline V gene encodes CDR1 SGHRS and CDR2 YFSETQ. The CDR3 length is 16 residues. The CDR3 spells CASSSMGQGSTDTQYF. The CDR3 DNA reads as TGCGCCAGCAGCTCCATGGGACAGGGAAGCACAGATACGCAGTATTTT. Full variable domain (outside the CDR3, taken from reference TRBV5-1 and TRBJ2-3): KAGVTQTPRYLIKTRGQQVTLSCSPISGHRSVSWYQQTPGQGLQFLFEYFSETQRNKGNFPGRFSGRQFSNSRSEMNVSTLELGDSALYLCASSSMGQGSTDTQYFGPGTRLTVL.

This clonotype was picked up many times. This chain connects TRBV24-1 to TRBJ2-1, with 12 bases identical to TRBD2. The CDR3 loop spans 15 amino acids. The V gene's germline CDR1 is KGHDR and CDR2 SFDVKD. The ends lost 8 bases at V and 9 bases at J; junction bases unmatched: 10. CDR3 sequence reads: CATNGASGRGGEQFF. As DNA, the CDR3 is TGTGCCACCAACGGGGCTAGCGGGAGGGGCGGTGAGCAGTTCTTC.

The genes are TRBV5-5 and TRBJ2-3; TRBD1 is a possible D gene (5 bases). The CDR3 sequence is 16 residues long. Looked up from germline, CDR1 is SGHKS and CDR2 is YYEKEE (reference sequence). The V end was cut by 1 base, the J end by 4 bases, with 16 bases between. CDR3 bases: TGTGCCAGCAGCTTGATAAGGGGCAGTGAGGCAGATACGCAGTATTTT. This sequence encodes CASSLIRGSEADTQYF.

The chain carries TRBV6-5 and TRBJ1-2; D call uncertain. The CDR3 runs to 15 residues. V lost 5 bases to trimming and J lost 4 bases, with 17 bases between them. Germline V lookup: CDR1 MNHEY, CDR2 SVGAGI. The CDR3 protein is CASSLAASRGYGYTF. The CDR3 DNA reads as TGTGCCAGCAGTCTGGCCGCAAGCCGGGGCTATGGCTACACCTTC.

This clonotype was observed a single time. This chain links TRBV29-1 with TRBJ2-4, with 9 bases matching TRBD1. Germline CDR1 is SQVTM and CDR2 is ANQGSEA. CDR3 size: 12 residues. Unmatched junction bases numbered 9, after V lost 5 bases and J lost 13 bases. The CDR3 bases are TGCAGCGTTCGCAGACAGGGGGGTGAGCAGTACTTC. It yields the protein CSVRRQGGEQYF.

CDR3 region: CATSDPRGQAAYEQYF. The CDR3 nucleotides are TGTGCCACCAGTGATCCCAGAGGACAGGCAGCCTACGAGCAGTACTTC. This chain connects TRBV24-1 to TRBJ2-7, with 7 positions matching TRBD1. Germline values: CDR1 KGHDR, CDR2 SFDVKD. The CDR3 runs 16 residues. The junction had 9 bases not matched to a gene; V was cut back by 3 bases and J by 2 bases.

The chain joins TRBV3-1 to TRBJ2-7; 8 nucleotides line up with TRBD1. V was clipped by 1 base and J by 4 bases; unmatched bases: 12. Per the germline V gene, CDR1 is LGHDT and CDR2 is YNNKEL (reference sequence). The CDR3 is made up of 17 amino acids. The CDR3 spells CASSQGALRQGIYEQYF. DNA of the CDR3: TGTGCCAGCAGCCAAGGTGCGTTGAGACAGGGGATTTACGAGCAGTACTTC.

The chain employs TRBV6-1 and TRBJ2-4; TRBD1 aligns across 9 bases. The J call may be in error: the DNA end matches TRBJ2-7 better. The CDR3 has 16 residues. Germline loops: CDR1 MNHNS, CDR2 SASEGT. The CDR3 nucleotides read TGTGCCAGCAGTGGGGGGCGGGGACAGGGTAATGGCGAGCAGTACTTC. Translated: CASSGGRGQGNGEQYF.

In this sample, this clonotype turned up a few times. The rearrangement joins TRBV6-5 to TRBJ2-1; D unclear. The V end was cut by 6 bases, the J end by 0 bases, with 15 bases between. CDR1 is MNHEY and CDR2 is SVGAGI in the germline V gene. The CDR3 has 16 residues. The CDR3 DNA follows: TGTGCCAGCAGCCCGAGACGGATTAGCTCCTACAATGAGCAGTTCTTC. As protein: CASSPRRISSYNEQFF.

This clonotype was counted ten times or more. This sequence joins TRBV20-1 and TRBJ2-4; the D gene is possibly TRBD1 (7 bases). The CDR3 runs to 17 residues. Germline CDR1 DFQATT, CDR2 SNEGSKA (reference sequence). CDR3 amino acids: CSAVEEGAFLGKNIQYF. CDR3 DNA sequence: TGCAGCGCCGTGGAGGAGGGGGCTTTTTTAGGCAAAAACATTCAGTACTTC.

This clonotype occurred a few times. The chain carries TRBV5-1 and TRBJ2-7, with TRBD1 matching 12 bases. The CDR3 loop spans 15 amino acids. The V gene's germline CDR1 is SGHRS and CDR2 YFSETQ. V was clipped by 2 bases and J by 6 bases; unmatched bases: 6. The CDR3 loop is CASSLAGTGGSEQYF. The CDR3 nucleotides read TGCGCCAGCAGCTTAGCCGGGACAGGGGGCTCCGAGCAGTACTTC.

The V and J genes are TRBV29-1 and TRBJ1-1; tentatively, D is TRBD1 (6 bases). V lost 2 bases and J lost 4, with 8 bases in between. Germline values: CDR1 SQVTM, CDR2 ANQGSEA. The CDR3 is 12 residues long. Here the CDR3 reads CSVERGGTEAFF. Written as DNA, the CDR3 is TGCAGCGTTGAAAGGGGGGGCACTGAAGCTTTCTTT. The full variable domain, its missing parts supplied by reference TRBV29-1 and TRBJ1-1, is SAVISQKPSRDICQRGTSLTIQCQVDSQVTMMFWYRQQPGQSLTLIATANQGSEATYESGFVIDKFPISRPNLTFSTLTVSNMSPEDSSIYLCSVERGGTEAFFGQGTRLTVV.

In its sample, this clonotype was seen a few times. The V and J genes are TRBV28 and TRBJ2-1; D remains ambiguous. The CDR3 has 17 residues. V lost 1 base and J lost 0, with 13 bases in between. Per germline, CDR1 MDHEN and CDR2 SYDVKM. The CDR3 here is CASSLSEALSSYNEQFF. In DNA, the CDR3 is TGTGCCAGCAGTTTATCAGAGGCTTTGAGCTCCTACAATGAGCAGTTCTTC.

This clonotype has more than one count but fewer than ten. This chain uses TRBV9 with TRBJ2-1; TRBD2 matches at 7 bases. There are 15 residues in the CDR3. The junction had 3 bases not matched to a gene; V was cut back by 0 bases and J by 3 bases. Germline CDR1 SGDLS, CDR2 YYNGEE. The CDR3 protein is CASSVGGGDYNEQFF. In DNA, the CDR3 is TGTGCCAGCAGCGTAGGCGGGGGAGACTACAATGAGCAGTTCTTC.

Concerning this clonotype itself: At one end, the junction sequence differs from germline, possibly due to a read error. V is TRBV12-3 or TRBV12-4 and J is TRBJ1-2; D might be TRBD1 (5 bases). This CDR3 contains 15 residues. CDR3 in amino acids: CVSSLGRVDSYGYTF. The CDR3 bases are TGTGTCAGCAGTTTAGGCAGGGTCGATTCCTATGGCTACACCTTC.

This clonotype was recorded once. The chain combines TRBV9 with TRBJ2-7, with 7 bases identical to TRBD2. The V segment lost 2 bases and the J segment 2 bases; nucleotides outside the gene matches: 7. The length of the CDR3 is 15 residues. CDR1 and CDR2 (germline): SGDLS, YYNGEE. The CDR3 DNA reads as TGTGCCAGCAGCGTTTCAGCGGGGAGCCCCTACGAGCAGTACTTC. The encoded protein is CASSVSAGSPYEQYF.

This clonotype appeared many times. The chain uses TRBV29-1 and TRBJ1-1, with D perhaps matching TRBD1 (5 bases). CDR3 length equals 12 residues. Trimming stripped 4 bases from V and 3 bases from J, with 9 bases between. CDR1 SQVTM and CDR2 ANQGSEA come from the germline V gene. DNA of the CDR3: TGCAGCGTTGCAGGGTTGGACACTGAAGCTTTCTTT. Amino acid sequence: CSVAGLDTEAFF.

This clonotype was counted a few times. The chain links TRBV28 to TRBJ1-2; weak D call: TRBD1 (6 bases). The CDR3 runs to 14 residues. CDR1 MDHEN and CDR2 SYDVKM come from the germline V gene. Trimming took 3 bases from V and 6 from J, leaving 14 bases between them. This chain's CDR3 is CASSFTPGVDGYTF. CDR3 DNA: TGTGCCAGCAGTTTTACCCCAGGGGTTGATGGCTACACCTTC.

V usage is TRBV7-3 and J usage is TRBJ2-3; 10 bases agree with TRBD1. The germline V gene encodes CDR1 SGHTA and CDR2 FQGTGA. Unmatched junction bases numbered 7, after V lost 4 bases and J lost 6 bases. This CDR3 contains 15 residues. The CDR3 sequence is CASSSDRGQNDTQYF. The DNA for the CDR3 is TGTGCCAGCAGCTCCGACAGGGGGCAGAATGATACGCAGTATTTT.

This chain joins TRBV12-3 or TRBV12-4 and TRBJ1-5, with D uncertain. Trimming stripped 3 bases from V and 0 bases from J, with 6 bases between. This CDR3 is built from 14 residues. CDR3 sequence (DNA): TGTGCCAGCAGTTTGACCTATAGCAATCAGCCCCAGCATTTT. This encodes CASSLTYSNQPQHF.

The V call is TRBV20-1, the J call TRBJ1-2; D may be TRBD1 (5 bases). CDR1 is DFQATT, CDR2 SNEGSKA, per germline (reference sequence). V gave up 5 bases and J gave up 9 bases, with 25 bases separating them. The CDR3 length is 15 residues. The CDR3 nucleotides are TGCAGTGCTCCGAATGAGGCCGGGGCAAAGACGAGCTACACCTTC. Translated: CSAPNEAGAKTSYTF.